Following are 30 T cell receptor beta chains from one sample sequenced in a study of CD8 T cells in cerebrospinal fluid in Alzheimer's disease. TCRdb reprocessed the 10x single-cell sequencing reads; each CDR3 protein has one entry and no DNA is given. The sample's table shows 1,500 to 2,000 distinct CDR3 sequences. Sequenced material: cerebrospinal fluid. Receptors originate from a human donor in good health.

Measured by frequency, this clonotype is large. This rearrangement joins TRBV6-2 or TRBV6-3 to TRBJ2-5. There are 12 residues in the CDR3. Germline values: CDR1 MNHEY, CDR2 SVGEGT. The CDR3 protein is CASTSVQETQYF.

This clonotype shows up as medium-sized (0.01 to 0.1%) by frequency. This sequence joins TRBV7-8 and TRBJ1-6; absent DNA, TCRdb's TRBD1 call cannot be checked. Germline assignment: CDR1 SGHVS and CDR2 FQNEAQ. CDR3 length: 14 residues. The CDR3 reads CASSVGPFNSPLHF.

Its frequency marks this clonotype as medium-sized. The rearrangement joins TRBV6-1 to TRBJ1-5; TCRdb indicates TRBD1, and absent DNA this call remains unverified. The CDR3 extends over 16 amino acids. The germline CDR1 and CDR2 sequences are MNHNS and SASEGT. The CDR3 region is CASNEASGQGGQPQHF.

This clonotype is medium-sized by frequency. The CDR3 loop is CASNPLAGGPGELFF. The chain recombines TRBV27 with TRBJ2-2; the D call of TRBD2 rests on TCRdb alone, since no DNA is present to check it. This CDR3 comprises 15 residues. The germline CDR1 and CDR2 sequences are MNHEY and SMNVEV (reference sequence).

This clonotype is identified as medium-sized from frequency. This chain uses TRBV7-9 with TRBJ2-4. CDR3 length: 13 amino acids. Germline lookup yields CDR1 SEHNR and CDR2 FQNEAQ (reference sequence). The CDR3 sequence: CASSLASANIQYF.

Measured by frequency, this clonotype is large. The genes are TRBV5-1 and TRBJ2-5; TCRdb reports TRBD1, a call that lacks DNA to check it against. The CDR3 has 13 amino acids. Germline V CDR1 and CDR2: SGHRS, YFSETQ. CDR3 sequence: CASSLTGEETQYF. The whole variable domain, remainder taken from reference TRBV5-1 and TRBJ2-5, is KAGVTQTPRYLIKTRGQQVTLSCSPISGHRSVSWYQQTPGQGLQFLFEYFSETQRNKGNFPGRFSGRQFSNSRSEMNVSTLELGDSALYLCASSLTGEETQYFGPGTRLLVL.

Measured by frequency, this clonotype is medium-sized (0.01 to 0.1%). This chain links TRBV3-1 with TRBJ2-3; TCRdb's D call, TRBD2, is unchecked because there is no DNA. Germline V gives CDR1 LGHDT, CDR2 YNNKEL (reference sequence). This CDR3 has 18 amino acids. CDR3 sequence reads: CASSQGRLAGGYTDTQYF.

This clonotype is deemed medium-sized by its frequency. The genes are TRBV3-1 and TRBJ2-1; TCRdb reports TRBD2, a call that lacks DNA to check it against. The germline V gene has CDR1 LGHDT and CDR2 YNNKEL (reference sequence). This CDR3 comprises 17 residues. The CDR3 is CASSQLTSGRYNNEQFF.

This clonotype is classed as medium-sized by frequency. The chain has TRBV12-3 or TRBV12-4 and TRBJ2-4; TCRdb proposes TRBD1, but this gene call is untestable without DNA. The length of the CDR3 is 14 residues. CDR3 protein: CASSQGAGGNIQYF.

This clonotype is medium-sized by frequency. The chain combines TRBV7-8 with TRBJ2-1; TCRdb's D call of TRBD2 is untestable without DNA. The CDR3 contains 16 residues. Germline V gene data show CDR1 as SGHVS and CDR2 as FQNEAQ. The CDR3 sequence is CASSLEGTSGRYEQFF. The entire variable domain, with the rest obtained from reference TRBV7-8 and TRBJ2-1, is as follows: GAGVSQSPRYKVAKRGQDVALRCDPISGHVSLFWYQQALGQGPEFLTYFQNEAQLDKSGLPSDRFFAERPEGSVSTLKIQRTQQEDSAVYLCASSLEGTSGRYEQFFGPGTRLTVL.

According to its frequency, this clonotype is medium-sized. J is TRBJ2-7 and V is TRBV7-2; no DNA is available, so the TRBD2 call from TCRdb remains unchecked. The germline V gene encodes CDR1 SGHTA and CDR2 FQGNSA. This CDR3 has 14 amino acids. The CDR3 reads CASSPSSGRDEQYF.

Frequency places this clonotype as large. The chain employs TRBV18 and TRBJ1-6; TCRdb's assignment of TRBD1 cannot be checked, as there is no DNA. Germline lookup yields CDR1 KGHSH and CDR2 LQKENI. The CDR3 has 13 residues. CDR3 residues: CASSGTANSPLHF.

This clonotype is deemed medium-sized by its frequency. The genes are TRBV6-5 and TRBJ1-1; the TCRdb D gene call, TRBD1, has no DNA to confirm it. The CDR3 consists of 13 residues. The V gene's germline CDR1 is MNHEY and CDR2 SVGAGI. CDR3 in amino acids: CASSPTGVTEAFF.

In terms of frequency, this clonotype is medium-sized. The J gene is TRBJ2-5, the V gene TRBV4-2. The CDR3 is 13 residues long. Per germline, CDR1 LGHNA and CDR2 YNFKEQ. The chain's CDR3 is CASSQEQKETQYF.

The V call is TRBV19, the J call TRBJ2-1; the TCRdb D gene call, TRBD2, has no DNA to confirm it. This CDR3 contains 15 residues. Per germline, CDR1 LNHDA and CDR2 SQIVND (reference sequence). The CDR3 spells CASNQGGGSYNEQFF.

This clonotype is called medium-sized based on its frequency. The chain couples TRBV6-5 to TRBJ2-3. Germline CDR1 is MNHEY and CDR2 is SVGAGI. The CDR3 contains 15 residues. The CDR3 spells CASSYSGLDTDTQYF.

This clonotype registers medium-sized by frequency. The chain links TRBV3-1 to TRBJ1-1. Per the germline V gene, CDR1 is LGHDT and CDR2 is YNNKEL (reference sequence). The length of the CDR3 is 16 residues. CDR3 amino acids: CASSQARASGGTEAFF. Variable domain in full (rest from reference TRBV3-1 and TRBJ1-1): DTAVSQTPKYLVTQMGNDKSIKCEQNLGHDTMYWYKQDSKKFLKIMFSYNNKELIINETVPNRFSPKSPDKAHLNLHINSLELGDSAVYFCASSQARASGGTEAFFGQGTRLTVV.

Measured by frequency, this clonotype is large. V is TRBV7-3 and J is TRBJ2-3. The CDR3 has 14 amino acids. CDR1 is SGHTA, CDR2 FQGTGA, per germline. The CDR3 is CASSFDKGTDTQYF.

This clonotype counts as medium-sized by frequency. The chain couples TRBV5-1 to TRBJ2-1. The germline V gene has CDR1 SGHRS and CDR2 YFSETQ. This CDR3 spans 12 amino acids. The CDR3 reads CASSLGVDEQFF.

Its frequency marks this clonotype as medium-sized. This rearrangement joins TRBV9 to TRBJ1-1. The CDR3 extends over 13 amino acids. CDR1 and CDR2 (germline): SGDLS, YYNGEE. The CDR3 is CASSVRLSDEAFF. Variable domain in full (rest from reference TRBV9 and TRBJ1-1): DSGVTQTPKHLITATGQRVTLRCSPRSGDLSVYWYQQSLDQGLQFLIQYYNGEERAKGNILERFSAQQFPDLHSELNLSSLELGDSALYFCASSVRLSDEAFFGQGTRLTVV.

Its frequency marks this clonotype as medium-sized. This chain links TRBV5-1 with TRBJ2-5. This CDR3 is built from 14 residues. The germline V gene encodes CDR1 SGHRS and CDR2 YFSETQ. The CDR3 reads CASSLSNGQETQYF.

By frequency, this clonotype registers medium-sized (0.01 to 0.1%). This chain uses TRBV2 with TRBJ2-1; TCRdb gives TRBD2 as the D gene, but with no DNA this cannot be confirmed. The CDR3 consists of 15 residues. Germline V gives CDR1 SNHLY, CDR2 FYNNEI. The CDR3 region is CASSLTSGSSNEQFF.

This clonotype is medium-sized by frequency. The rearrangement links TRBV4-3 to TRBJ2-1; no DNA is available, so the TRBD1 call from TCRdb remains unchecked. Per germline, CDR1 LGHNA and CDR2 YSLEER. The CDR3 spans 15 residues. The CDR3 sequence is CASTASSHDYNEQFF.

In terms of frequency, this clonotype is medium-sized (0.01 to 0.1%). The rearrangement uses TRBV3-1 and TRBJ2-7; there is no DNA to check the TCRdb D call of TRBD1. CDR3 length: 16 residues. Germline V gene lookup returns CDR1 LGHDT and CDR2 YNNKEL (reference sequence). The CDR3 loop is CASSQDQGQGKYEQYF.

This clonotype is called medium-sized based on its frequency. J is TRBJ1-4 and V is TRBV11-3. The CDR3 spans 16 residues. Germline V gene sequence: CDR1 SGHNT, CDR2 YENEEA. The chain's CDR3 is CASSLDRTTGREKLFF.

By frequency, this clonotype registers medium-sized (0.01 to 0.1%). The chain links TRBV3-1 to TRBJ1-3. Germline-derived CDR1 and CDR2 are LGHDT and YNNKEL (reference sequence). CDR3 length: 11 residues. CDR3 in amino acids: CASSSGNTIYF.

This clonotype counts as medium-sized (0.01 to 0.1%) by frequency. The V call is TRBV2, the J call TRBJ1-2; as DNA is missing, the TRBD1 call by TCRdb cannot be tested. Germline V gives CDR1 SNHLY, CDR2 FYNNEI. The CDR3 is 14 amino acids. The CDR3: CASSDLSRAYGYTF.

Measured by frequency, this clonotype is large. Here the CDR3 reads CSARTGRYTEAFF. This chain connects TRBV20-1 to TRBJ1-1; TCRdb reports TRBD1, a call that lacks DNA to check it against. The CDR3 length is 13 residues. Germline V CDR1 and CDR2: DFQATT, SNEGSKA (reference sequence).

In terms of frequency, this clonotype is medium-sized (0.01 to 0.1%). V is TRBV7-2 and J is TRBJ1-4; the TRBD1 assignment by TCRdb is unverifiable without DNA. CDR3 length: 17 amino acids. CDR1 and CDR2 (germline): SGHTA, FQGNSA. CDR3 sequence: CASSLLGVGGIGEKLFF.

This clonotype is identified as medium-sized from frequency. This CDR3 reads CSTRQLPNTEAFF. The rearrangement links TRBV29-1 to TRBJ1-1; checking the TCRdb D call of TRBD1 is not possible without DNA. Germline loops: CDR1 SQVTM, CDR2 ANQGSEA. The CDR3 covers 13 residues.